Listed below are T cell receptor beta chains from one sample, sequenced in a study of T cell responses to AZD1222 COVID-19 vaccine. This table comes from immunoSEQ multiplex PCR, and its TCRdb copy is limited to in-frame clones, with some not included. This table holds about 130,000 clones, approximately 83% found once. The source material was peripheral blood, sampled on day 0 of AZD1222 vaccination. The receptors were sampled from an adult in good health. Each CDR3 is given with its conserved first and last residue. The order of the fields is clone size, V gene, J gene, D gene, CDR3 DNA, CDR3 protein. D genes are given only for firm matches. Only part of the rows carry a size: once, few, many, or a class if the clone is expanded.

size: .
V: TRBV10-3
J: TRBJ2-3
D: TRBD1
DNA: TGTGCCATCAGAGAGACAGGGGGCGCAGAGGGGCAGTATTTT
CDR3: CAIRETGGAEGQYF

size: .
V: TRBV11-3
J: TRBJ2-3
D: .
DNA: TGTGCCAGCAGCTTAGGGATCGCTGGGGGGACGCAGTATTTT
CDR3: CASSLGIAGGTQYF

size: .
V: TRBV6-5
J: TRBJ2-1
D: TRBD2
DNA: TGTGCCAGCAGTTACTCGTCTTCTAGCGGGAGTCATGAGCAGTTCTTC
CDR3: CASSYSSSSGSHEQFF

size: few
V: TRBV5-6
J: TRBJ2-5
D: .
DNA: TGTGCCAGCAGCTTGGGGGCAGGGAATTTGTTAATGGAGACCCAGTACTTC
CDR3: CASSLGAGNLLMETQYF

size: once
V: TRBV27
J: TRBJ2-1
D: .
DNA: TGTGCCAGCAGTTTTCTTACGCGTAATGAGCAGTTCTTC
CDR3: CASSFLTRNEQFF

size: .
V: TRBV4-1
J: TRBJ1-4
D: .
DNA: TGCGCCAGCAGGTCTCCCGGAAATAATGAAAAACTGTTTTTT
CDR3: CASRSPGNNEKLFF

size: .
V: TRBV7-9
J: TRBJ1-2
D: .
DNA: TGTGCCAGCAGCCCTCAAACAGGGTCAGGCTACACCTTC
CDR3: CASSPQTGSGYTF

size: once
V: TRBV4-1
J: TRBJ1-2
D: .
DNA: TGCGCCAGCAGCCCTCAAGGGGGGGGCTTTTATGGCTACACCTTC
CDR3: CASSPQGGGFYGYTF

size: once
V: TRBV7-9
J: TRBJ1-5
D: .
DNA: TGTGCCAGCAGCTTGACCGAGGAAAGCGCCCAGCATTTT
CDR3: CASSLTEESAQHF

size: .
V: TRBV10-1
J: TRBJ2-2
D: .
DNA: TGCGCCAGCAGGGGTCTGAACACCGGGGAGCTGTTTTTT
CDR3: CASRGLNTGELFF

size: .
V: TRBV10-2
J: TRBJ1-2
D: .
DNA: TGCGCCAGCACGGACACCTCTGGAGGCTACACCTTC
CDR3: CASTDTSGGYTF

size: .
V: TRBV7-6
J: TRBJ1-1
D: .
DNA: TGTGCCAGCAGCTTGCCACACGGGGGGGGCCTGAACACTGAAGCTTTCTTT
CDR3: CASSLPHGGGLNTEAFF

size: few
V: TRBV3-1/TRBV3-2
J: TRBJ1-1
D: .
DNA: TGTGCCAGCAGCCAAGATGCGGGGGTGGGGACTGAAGCTTTCTTT
CDR3: CASSQDAGVGTEAFF

size: few
V: TRBV27
J: TRBJ2-3
D: .
DNA: TGTGCCAGCAGACCCTGGGGCGGAGGGCAGTATTTT
CDR3: CASRPWGGGQYF

size: once
V: TRBV6-5
J: TRBJ1-5
D: .
DNA: TGTGCCAGCAGTTACAGAAGCAATCAGCCCCAGCATTTT
CDR3: CASSYRSNQPQHF

size: .
V: TRBV7-9
J: TRBJ2-5
D: .
DNA: TGTGCCAGCAGCTTAGACCGGGACACCCCAGGGGCCCAGTACTTC
CDR3: CASSLDRDTPGAQYF

size: .
V: TRBV21-1
J: TRBJ2-4
D: .
DNA: TGTGCCAGCAGCACTTTGGCCAGGGCGGATTTCAAAAACATTCAGTACTTC
CDR3: CASSTLARADFKNIQYF

size: .
V: TRBV13
J: TRBJ2-7
D: .
DNA: TGTGCCAGCAGCCTCCGCCTTTACGGGGAGCAGTACTTC
CDR3: CASSLRLYGEQYF

size: .
V: TRBV4-1
J: TRBJ1-6
D: .
DNA: TGCGCCAGCAGCCAAGTAGTAGCCAGCCACTTTTCACCCCTCCACTTT
CDR3: CASSQVVASHFSPLHF

size: .
V: TRBV30
J: TRBJ1-4
D: .
DNA: TGTGCCTGGAGGGGGCTCGGTGAAAAACTGTTTTTT
CDR3: CAWRGLGEKLFF

size: once
V: TRBV21-1
J: TRBJ1-2
D: .
DNA: TGTGCCAGCAGCAAATACAGGGGGCGAGGACATGGCTACACCTTC
CDR3: CASSKYRGRGHGYTF

size: .
V: TRBV5-1
J: TRBJ1-1
D: TRBD1
DNA: TGCGCCAGCAGCTCTAGGGACAGGGGAGGGGTGAACACTGAAGCTTTCTTT
CDR3: CASSSRDRGGVNTEAFF

size: .
V: TRBV15
J: TRBJ2-3
D: .
DNA: TGTGCCACCAGCACCCCTAGCACAGATACGCAGTATTTT
CDR3: CATSTPSTDTQYF

size: .
V: TRBV4-2
J: TRBJ1-1
D: TRBD1
DNA: TGTGCCAGCAGCGTAGGGGGCGTCGGGACTGAAGCTTTCTTT
CDR3: CASSVGGVGTEAFF

size: .
V: TRBV28
J: TRBJ1-4
D: .
DNA: TGTGCCAGCAGTGAGGCCGGAAGGGGTGAAAAACTGTTTTTT
CDR3: CASSEAGRGEKLFF

size: .
V: TRBV28
J: TRBJ2-1
D: .
DNA: TGTGCCATCAGACAGTTTTCCTACAATGAGCAGTTCTTC
CDR3: CAIRQFSYNEQFF

size: few
V: TRBV5-4
J: TRBJ2-1
D: .
DNA: TGTGCCAGCAGCTTCGGACTTTACAATGAGCAGTTCTTC
CDR3: CASSFGLYNEQFF

size: .
V: TRBV13
J: TRBJ2-5
D: TRBD1
DNA: TGTGCCAGCAGCGCAACGACAGGGAAAGAGACCCAGTACTTC
CDR3: CASSATTGKETQYF

size: .
V: TRBV3-1/TRBV3-2
J: TRBJ1-2
D: .
DNA: TGTGCCAGCAGCCAAGATCGGGGGACACCAGCCCCTAACTATGGCTACACCTTC
CDR3: CASSQDRGTPAPNYGYTF

size: .
V: TRBV2
J: TRBJ1-4
D: .
DNA: TGTGCCAGTAGCGTCACAGCAACTAATGAAAAACTGTTTTTT
CDR3: CASSVTATNEKLFF

size: .
V: TRBV2
J: TRBJ1-1
D: .
DNA: TGTGCCAGCAGTTGGGGGAACACTGAAGCTTTCTTT
CDR3: CASSWGNTEAFF

size: .
V: TRBV6-5
J: TRBJ2-5
D: .
DNA: TGTGCCAGCAGTCTCGGGGAGACCCAGTACTTC
CDR3: CASSLGETQYF

size: .
V: TRBV9
J: TRBJ1-6
D: TRBD1
DNA: TGTGCCAGCAGCGTATCAGCGGGACAGGGGAATAATTCACCCCTCCACTTT
CDR3: CASSVSAGQGNNSPLHF

size: .
V: TRBV13
J: TRBJ2-1
D: .
DNA: TGTGCCAGCAGCTTCGGGGGAAGCTATGAGCAGTTCTTC
CDR3: CASSFGGSYEQFF

size: .
V: TRBV5-6
J: TRBJ2-1
D: .
DNA: TGTGCCAGCAGCTTGTCCCTAGAGGAGCAGTTCTTC
CDR3: CASSLSLEEQFF

size: .
V: TRBV3-1/TRBV3-2
J: TRBJ1-5
D: .
DNA: TGTGCCAGCAGCGGGGGAAATCAGCCCCAGCATTTT
CDR3: CASSGGNQPQHF

size: many
V: TRBV2
J: TRBJ1-2
D: .
DNA: TGTGCCAGCACCGCCTCGGGATTCCCATTGGGCTACACCTTC
CDR3: CASTASGFPLGYTF